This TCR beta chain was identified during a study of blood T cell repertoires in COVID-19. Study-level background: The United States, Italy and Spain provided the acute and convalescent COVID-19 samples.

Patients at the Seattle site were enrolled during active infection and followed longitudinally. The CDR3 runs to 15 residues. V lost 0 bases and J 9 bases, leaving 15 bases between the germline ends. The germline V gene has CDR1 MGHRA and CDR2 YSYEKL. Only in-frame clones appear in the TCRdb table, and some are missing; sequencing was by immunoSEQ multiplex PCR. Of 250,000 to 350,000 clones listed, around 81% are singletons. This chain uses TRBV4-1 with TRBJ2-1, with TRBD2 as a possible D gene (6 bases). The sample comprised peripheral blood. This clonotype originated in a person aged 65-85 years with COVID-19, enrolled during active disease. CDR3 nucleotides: TGCGCCAGCAGCCAAGATCACGGAGGGTTGGGTGAGCAGTTCTTC. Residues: CASSQDHGGLGEQFF.